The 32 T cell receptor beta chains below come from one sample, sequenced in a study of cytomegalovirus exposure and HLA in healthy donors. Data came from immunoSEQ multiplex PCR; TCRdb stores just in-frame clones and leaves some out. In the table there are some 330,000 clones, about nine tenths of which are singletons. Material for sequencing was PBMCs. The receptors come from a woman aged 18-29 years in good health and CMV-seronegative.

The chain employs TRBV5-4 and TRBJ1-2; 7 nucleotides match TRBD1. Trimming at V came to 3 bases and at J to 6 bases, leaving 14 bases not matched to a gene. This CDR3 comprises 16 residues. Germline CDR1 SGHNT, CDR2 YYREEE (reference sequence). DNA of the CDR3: TGTGCCAGCAGCTCGGGGACAGCAGCACGCTACCATGGCTACACCTTC. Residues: CASSSGTAARYHGYTF.

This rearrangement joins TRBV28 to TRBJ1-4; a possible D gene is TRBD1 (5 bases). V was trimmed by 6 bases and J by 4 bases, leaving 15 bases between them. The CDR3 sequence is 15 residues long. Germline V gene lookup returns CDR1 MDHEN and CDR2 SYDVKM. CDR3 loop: CASSISGGINEKLFF. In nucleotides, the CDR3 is TGTGCCAGCAGCATTTCGGGGGGGATTAATGAAAAACTGTTTTTT.

As DNA, the CDR3 is TGTGCCAGCACCCGGCCGGGGGTCTCCTACGAGCAGTACTTC. Translation gives CASTRPGVSYEQYF. The rearrangement joins TRBV7-2 to TRBJ2-7; maybe TRBD2 (6 bases). The ends were cut back, 7 bases at V and 0 bases at J, with 13 bases in the middle. The CDR3 spans 14 residues. CDR1 and CDR2 from the germline V gene are SGHTA and FQGNSA.

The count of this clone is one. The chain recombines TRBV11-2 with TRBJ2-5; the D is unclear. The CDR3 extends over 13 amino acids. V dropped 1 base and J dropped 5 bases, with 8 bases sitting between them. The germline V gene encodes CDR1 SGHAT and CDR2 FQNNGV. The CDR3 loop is CASSLGRVETQYF. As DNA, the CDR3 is TGTGCCAGCAGCTTAGGACGGGTTGAGACCCAGTACTTC.

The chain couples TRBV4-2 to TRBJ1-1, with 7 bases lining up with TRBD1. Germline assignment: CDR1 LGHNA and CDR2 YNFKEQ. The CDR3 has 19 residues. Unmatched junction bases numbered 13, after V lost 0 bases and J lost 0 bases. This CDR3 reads CASSQEGTANGVLNTEAFF. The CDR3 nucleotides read TGTGCCAGCAGCCAAGAGGGGACAGCCAATGGGGTGTTGAACACTGAAGCTTTCTTT.

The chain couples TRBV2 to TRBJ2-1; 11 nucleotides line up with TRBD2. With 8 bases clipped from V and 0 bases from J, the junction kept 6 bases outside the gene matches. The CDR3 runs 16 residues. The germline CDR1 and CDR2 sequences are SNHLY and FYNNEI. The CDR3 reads CASHLTSGSSYNEQFF. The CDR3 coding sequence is TGTGCCAGCCACCTCACTAGCGGGAGCTCCTACAATGAGCAGTTCTTC. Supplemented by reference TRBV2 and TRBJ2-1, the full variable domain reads EPEVTQTPSHQVTQMGQEVILRCVPISNHLYFYWYRQILGQKVEFLVSFYNNEISEKSEIFDDQFSVERPDGSNFTLKIRSTKLEDSAMYFCASHLTSGSSYNEQFFGPGTRLTVL.

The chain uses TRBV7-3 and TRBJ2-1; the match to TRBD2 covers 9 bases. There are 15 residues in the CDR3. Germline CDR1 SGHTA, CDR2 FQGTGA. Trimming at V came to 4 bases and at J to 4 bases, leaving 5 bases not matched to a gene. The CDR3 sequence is CASSSGTSRYNEQFF. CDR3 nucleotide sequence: TGTGCCAGCAGCTCCGGGACTAGCAGATACAATGAGCAGTTCTTC.

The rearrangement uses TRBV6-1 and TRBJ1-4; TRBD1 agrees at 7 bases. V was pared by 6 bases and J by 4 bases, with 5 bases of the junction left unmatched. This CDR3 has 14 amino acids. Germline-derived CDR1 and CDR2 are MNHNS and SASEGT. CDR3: CASREGAGNEKLFF. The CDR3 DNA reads TGTGCCAGCAGAGAGGGGGCGGGTAATGAAAAACTGTTTTTT.

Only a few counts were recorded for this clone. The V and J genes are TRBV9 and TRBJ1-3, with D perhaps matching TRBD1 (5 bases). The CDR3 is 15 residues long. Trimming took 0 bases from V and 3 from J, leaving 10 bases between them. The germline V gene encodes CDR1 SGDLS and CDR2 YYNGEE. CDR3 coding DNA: TGTGCCAGCAGCGTAGAAGGGGCGATTGGAAACACCATATATTTT. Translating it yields CASSVEGAIGNTIYF. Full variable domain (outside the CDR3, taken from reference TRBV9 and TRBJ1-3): DSGVTQTPKHLITATGQRVTLRCSPRSGDLSVYWYQQSLDQGLQFLIQYYNGEERAKGNILERFSAQQFPDLHSELNLSSLELGDSALYFCASSVEGAIGNTIYFGEGSWLTVV.

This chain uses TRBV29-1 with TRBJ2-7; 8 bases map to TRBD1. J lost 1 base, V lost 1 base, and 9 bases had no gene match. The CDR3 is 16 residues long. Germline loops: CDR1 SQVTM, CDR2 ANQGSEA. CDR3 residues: CSVEARTGTLSYEQYF. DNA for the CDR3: TGCAGCGTTGAAGCCCGGACAGGGACCCTTTCCTACGAGCAGTACTTC.

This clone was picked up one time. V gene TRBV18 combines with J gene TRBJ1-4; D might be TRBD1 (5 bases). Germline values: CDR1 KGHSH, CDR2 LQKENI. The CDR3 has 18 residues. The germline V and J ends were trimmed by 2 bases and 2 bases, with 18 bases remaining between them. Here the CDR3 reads CASSPMRQGVGTNEKLFF. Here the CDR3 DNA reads TGTGCCAGCTCACCAATGCGGCAGGGTGTCGGGACTAATGAAAAACTGTTTTTT.

CDR3 DNA sequence: TGTGCCAGCAGTGGGGGACAGACAGACAATGAGCAGTTCTTC. This translates into CASSGGQTDNEQFF. The chain couples TRBV2 to TRBJ2-1; 7 bases match TRBD1. This CDR3 is built from 14 residues. With V trimmed by 4 bases and J by 5 bases, 5 bases remained unmatched. Germline V CDR1 and CDR2: SNHLY, FYNNEI.

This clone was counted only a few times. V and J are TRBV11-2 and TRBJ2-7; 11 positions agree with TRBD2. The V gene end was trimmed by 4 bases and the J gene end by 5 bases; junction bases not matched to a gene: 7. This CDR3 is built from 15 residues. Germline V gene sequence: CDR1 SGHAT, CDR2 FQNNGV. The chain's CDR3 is CASSWGSGRGHEQYF. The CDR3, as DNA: TGTGCCAGCAGCTGGGGTAGCGGGAGGGGCCACGAGCAGTACTTC.

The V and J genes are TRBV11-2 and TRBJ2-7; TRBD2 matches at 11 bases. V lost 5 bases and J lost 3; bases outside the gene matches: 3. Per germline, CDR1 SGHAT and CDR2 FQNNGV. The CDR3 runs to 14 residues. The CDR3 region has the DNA TGTGCCAGCAGCCTAACTAGCGGGAGCTACGAGCAGTACTTC. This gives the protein CASSLTSGSYEQYF.

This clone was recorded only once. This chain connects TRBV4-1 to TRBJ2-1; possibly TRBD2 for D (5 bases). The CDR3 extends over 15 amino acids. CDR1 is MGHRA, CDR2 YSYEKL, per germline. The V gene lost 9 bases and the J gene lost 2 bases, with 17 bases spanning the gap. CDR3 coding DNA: TGCGCCAGAGATCTCTCCAAGCGGACCTACAATGAGCAGTTCTTC. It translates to CARDLSKRTYNEQFF.

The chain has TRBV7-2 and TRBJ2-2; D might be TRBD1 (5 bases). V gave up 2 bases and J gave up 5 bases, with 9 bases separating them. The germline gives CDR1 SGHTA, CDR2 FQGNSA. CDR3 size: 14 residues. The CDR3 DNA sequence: TGTGCCAGCAGCTTAACAGGCCGGACCGGGGAGCTGTTTTTT. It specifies CASSLTGRTGELFF.

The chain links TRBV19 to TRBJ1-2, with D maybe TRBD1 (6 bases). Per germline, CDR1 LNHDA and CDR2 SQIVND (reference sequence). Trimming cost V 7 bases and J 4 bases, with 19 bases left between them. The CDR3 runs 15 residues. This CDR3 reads CASTPQGGGSYGYTF. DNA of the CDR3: TGTGCCAGTACCCCACAGGGAGGGGGTAGCTATGGCTACACCTTC. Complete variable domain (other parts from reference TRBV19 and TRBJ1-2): DGGITQSPKYLFRKEGQNVTLSCEQNLNHDAMYWYRQDPGQGLRLIYYSQIVNDFQKGDIAEGYSVSREKKESFPLTVTSAQKNPTAFYLCASTPQGGGSYGYTFGSGTRLTVV.

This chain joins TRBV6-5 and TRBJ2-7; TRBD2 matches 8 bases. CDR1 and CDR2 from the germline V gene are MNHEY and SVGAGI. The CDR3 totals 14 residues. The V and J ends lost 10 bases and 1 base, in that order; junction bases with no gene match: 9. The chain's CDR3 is CAIRPGLGSYEQYF. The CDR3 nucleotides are TGTGCCATCAGACCGGGACTAGGTTCCTACGAGCAGTACTTC.

The CDR3 nucleotides are TGTGCCAGCAGCTTGGGTTTGGGACAGCAAGAGACCCAGTACTTC. Encoded protein: CASSLGLGQQETQYF. The chain links TRBV5-4 to TRBJ2-5; 7 nucleotides match TRBD1. Germline values: CDR1 SGHNT, CDR2 YYREEE (reference sequence). The CDR3 covers 15 residues. The V and J ends lost 0 bases and 2 bases, in that order; junction bases with no gene match: 4.

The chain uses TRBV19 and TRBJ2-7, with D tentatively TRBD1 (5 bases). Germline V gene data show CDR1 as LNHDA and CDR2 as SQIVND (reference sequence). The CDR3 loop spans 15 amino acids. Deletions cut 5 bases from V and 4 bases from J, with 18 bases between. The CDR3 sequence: CASSSWGNRGYEQYF. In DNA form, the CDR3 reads TGTGCCAGTAGTTCATGGGGCAATCGTGGATACGAGCAGTACTTC.

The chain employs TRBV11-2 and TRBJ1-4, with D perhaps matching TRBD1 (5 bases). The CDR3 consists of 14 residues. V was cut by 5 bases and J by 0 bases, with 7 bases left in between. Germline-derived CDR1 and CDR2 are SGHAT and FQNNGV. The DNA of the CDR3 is TGTGCCAGCAGCCGCAGGGCAACTAATGAAAAACTGTTTTTT. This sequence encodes CASSRRATNEKLFF. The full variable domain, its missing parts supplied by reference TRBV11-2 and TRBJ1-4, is EAGVAQSPRYKIIEKRQSVAFWCNPISGHATLYWYQQILGQGPKLLIQFQNNGVVDDSQLPKDRFSAERLKGVDSTLKIQPAKLEDSAVYLCASSRRATNEKLFFGSGTQLSVL.

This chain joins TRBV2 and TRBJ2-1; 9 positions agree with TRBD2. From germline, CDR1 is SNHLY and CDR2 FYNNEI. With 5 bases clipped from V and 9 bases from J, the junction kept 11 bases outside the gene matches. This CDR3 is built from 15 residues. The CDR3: CASSQLRGRAGEQFF. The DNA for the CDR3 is TGTGCCAGCAGTCAACTACGCGGGAGGGCCGGTGAGCAGTTCTTC.

CDR3 coding DNA: TGTGCCTGGAGTGTAAGGGGGCCTAACTATGGCTACACCTTC. As protein: CAWSVRGPNYGYTF. V is TRBV30 and J is TRBJ1-2; TRBD1 matches at 7 bases. V shed 0 bases and J 0 bases; nucleotides not matched to a gene: 1. From germline, CDR1 is GTSNPN and CDR2 SVGIG (reference sequence). CDR3 length equals 14 residues.

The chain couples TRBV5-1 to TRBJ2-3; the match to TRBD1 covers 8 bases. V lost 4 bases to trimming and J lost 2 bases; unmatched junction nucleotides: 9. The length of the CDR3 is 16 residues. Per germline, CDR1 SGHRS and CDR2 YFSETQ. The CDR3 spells CASSRGQVGNTDTQYF. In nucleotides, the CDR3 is TGCGCCAGCAGCCGGGGACAGGTGGGGAACACAGATACGCAGTATTTT.

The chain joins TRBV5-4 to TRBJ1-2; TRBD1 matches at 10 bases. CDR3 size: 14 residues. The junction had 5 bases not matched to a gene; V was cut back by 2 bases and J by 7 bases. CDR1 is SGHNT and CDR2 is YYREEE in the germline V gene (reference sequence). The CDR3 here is CASSFGQGEAGYTF. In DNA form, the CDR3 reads TGTGCCAGCAGCTTTGGACAGGGGGAAGCTGGCTACACCTTC.

The CDR3: CASSQWSNTEAFF. CDR3 DNA: TGCGCCAGCAGCCAATGGAGCAACACTGAAGCTTTCTTT. J is TRBJ1-1 and V is TRBV4-3, with D hard to call. The CDR3 length is 13 residues. The V gene lost 2 bases and the J gene lost 2 bases, with 6 bases spanning the gap. Germline CDR1 LGHNA, CDR2 YSLEER.

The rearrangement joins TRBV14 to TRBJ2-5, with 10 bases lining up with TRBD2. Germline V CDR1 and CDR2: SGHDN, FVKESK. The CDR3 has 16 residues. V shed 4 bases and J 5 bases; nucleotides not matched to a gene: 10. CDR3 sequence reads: CASSRTSGKWGETQYF. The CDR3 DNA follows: TGTGCCAGCAGCCGGACTAGCGGCAAATGGGGGGAGACCCAGTACTTC.

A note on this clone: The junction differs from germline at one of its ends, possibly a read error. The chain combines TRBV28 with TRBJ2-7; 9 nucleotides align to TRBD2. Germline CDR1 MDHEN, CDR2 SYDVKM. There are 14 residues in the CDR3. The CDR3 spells CASRPTTTGLATGF. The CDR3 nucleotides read TGTGCCAGCAGGCCAACAACTACCGGACTAGCGACGGGCTTC.

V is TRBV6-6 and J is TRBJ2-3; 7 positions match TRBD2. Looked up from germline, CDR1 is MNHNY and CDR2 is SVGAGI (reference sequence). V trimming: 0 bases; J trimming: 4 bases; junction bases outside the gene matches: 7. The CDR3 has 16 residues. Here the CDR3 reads CASSYSQAGRADTQYF. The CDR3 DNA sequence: TGTGCCAGCAGTTACTCTCAAGCGGGAAGGGCAGATACGCAGTATTTT.

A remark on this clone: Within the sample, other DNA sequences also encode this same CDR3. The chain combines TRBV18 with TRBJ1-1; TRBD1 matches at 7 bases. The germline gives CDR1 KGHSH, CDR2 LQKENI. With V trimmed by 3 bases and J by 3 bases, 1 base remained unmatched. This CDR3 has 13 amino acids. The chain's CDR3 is CASSPGTDTEAFF. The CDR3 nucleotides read TGTGCCAGCTCACCGGGGACAGACACTGAAGCTTTCTTT.

CDR3 residues: CSASQGAPGGELFF. CDR3 coding DNA: TGCAGCGCCTCACAGGGGGCGCCGGGCGGGGAGCTGTTTTTT. This rearrangement joins TRBV29-1 to TRBJ2-2, with 9 bases identical to TRBD1. The germline V gene encodes CDR1 SQVTM and CDR2 ANQGSEA. This CDR3 has 14 amino acids. V was pared by 7 bases and J by 7 bases, with 10 bases of the junction left unmatched.

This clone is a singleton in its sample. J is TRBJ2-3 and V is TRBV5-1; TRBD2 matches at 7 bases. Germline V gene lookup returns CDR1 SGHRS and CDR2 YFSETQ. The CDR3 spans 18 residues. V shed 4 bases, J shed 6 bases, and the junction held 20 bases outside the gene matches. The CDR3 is CASSEYKLWAGEADTQYF. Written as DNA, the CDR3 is TGCGCCAGCAGCGAATATAAGCTTTGGGCGGGAGAAGCCGATACGCAGTATTTT.